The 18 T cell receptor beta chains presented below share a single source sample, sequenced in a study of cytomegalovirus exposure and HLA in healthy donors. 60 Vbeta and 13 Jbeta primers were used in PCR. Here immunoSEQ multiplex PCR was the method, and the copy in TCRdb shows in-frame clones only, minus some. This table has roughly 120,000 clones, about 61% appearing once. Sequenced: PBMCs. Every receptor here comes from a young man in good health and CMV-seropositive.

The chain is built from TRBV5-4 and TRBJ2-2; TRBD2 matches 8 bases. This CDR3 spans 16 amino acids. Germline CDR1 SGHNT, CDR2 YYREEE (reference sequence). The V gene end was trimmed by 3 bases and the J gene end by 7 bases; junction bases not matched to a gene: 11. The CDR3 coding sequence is TGTGCCAGCAGCTCGGGCCTGGCGGGGGGTGGCGGGGAGCTGTTTTTT. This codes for CASSSGLAGGGGELFF.

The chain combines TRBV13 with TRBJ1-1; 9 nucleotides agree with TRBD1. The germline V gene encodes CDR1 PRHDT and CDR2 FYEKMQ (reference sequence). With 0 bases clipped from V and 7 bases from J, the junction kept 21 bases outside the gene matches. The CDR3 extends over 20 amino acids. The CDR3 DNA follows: TGTGCCAGCAGCTTAGGCCTTATAAAGGACAGGGGCTTCGAGGTCGGTGAAGCTTTCTTT. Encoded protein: CASSLGLIKDRGFEVGEAFF. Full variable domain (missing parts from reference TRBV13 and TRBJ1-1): AAGVIQSPRHLIKEKRETATLKCYPIPRHDTVYWYQQGPGQDPQFLISFYEKMQSDKGSIPDRFSAQQFSDYHSELNMSSLELGDSALYFCASSLGLIKDRGFEVGEAFFGQGTRLTVV.

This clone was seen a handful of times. The CDR3 nucleotides read TGTGCCACCAGTACCATGGACAGGGAAGAGACCCAGTACTTC. Translating gives CATSTMDREETQYF. V is TRBV19 and J is TRBJ2-5; 8 nucleotides line up with TRBD1. Germline V CDR1 and CDR2: LNHDA, SQIVND (reference sequence). The CDR3 has 14 residues. The junction had 10 bases not matched to a gene; V was cut back by 10 bases and J by 3 bases. The full variable domain, rest sourced from reference TRBV19 and TRBJ2-5, is DGGITQSPKYLFRKEGQNVTLSCEQNLNHDAMYWYRQDPGQGLRLIYYSQIVNDFQKGDIAEGYSVSREKKESFPLTVTSAQKNPTAFYLCATSTMDREETQYFGPGTRLLVL.

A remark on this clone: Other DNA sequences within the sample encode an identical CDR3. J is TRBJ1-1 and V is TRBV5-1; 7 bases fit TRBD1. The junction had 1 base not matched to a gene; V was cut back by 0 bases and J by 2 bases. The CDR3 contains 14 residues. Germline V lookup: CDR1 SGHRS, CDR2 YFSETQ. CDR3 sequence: CASSLDRGNTEAFF. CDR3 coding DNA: TGCGCCAGCAGCTTGGACAGGGGCAACACTGAAGCTTTCTTT.

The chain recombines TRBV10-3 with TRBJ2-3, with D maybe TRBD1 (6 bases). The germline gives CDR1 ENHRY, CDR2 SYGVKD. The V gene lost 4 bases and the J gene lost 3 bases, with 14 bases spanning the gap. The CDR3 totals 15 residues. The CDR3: CAISVGHEGTDTQYF. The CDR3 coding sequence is TGTGCCATCAGTGTGGGACACGAGGGTACAGATACGCAGTATTTT.

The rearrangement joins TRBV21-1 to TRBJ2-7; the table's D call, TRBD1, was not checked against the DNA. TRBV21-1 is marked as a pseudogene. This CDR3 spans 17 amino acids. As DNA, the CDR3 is TGTGCCAGCACCAAAGATCCGACAGGGGGCGATTCCTACGAGCAGTACGTC. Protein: CASTKDPTGGDSYEQYV.

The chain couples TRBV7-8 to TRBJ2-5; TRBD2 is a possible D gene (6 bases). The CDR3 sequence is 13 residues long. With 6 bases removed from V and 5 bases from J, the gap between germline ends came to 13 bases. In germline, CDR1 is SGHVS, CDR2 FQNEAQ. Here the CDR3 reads CASRVGGVETQYF. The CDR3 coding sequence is TGTGCCAGCAGAGTGGGCGGGGTTGAGACCCAGTACTTC.

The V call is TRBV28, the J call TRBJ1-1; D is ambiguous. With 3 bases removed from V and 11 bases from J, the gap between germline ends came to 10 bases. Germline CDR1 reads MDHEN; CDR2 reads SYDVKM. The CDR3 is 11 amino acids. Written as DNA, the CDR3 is TGTGCCAGCAGTTTTTCCCACGGGGCTTTCTTT. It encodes CASSFSHGAFF.

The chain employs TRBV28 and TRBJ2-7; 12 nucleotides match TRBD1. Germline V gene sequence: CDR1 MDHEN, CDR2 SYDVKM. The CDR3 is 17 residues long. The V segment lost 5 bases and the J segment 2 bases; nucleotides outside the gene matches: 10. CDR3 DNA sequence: TGTGCCAGCAGTACCCCGGGGACAGGGGGCCCTGCCTACGAGCAGTACTTC. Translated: CASSTPGTGGPAYEQYF.

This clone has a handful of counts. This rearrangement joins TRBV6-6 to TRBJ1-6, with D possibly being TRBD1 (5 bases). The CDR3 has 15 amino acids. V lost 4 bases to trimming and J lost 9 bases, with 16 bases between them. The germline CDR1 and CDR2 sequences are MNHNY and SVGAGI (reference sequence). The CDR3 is CASSFQGSEVSPLHF. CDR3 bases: TGTGCCAGCAGTTTCCAGGGAAGTGAGGTTTCACCCCTCCACTTT.

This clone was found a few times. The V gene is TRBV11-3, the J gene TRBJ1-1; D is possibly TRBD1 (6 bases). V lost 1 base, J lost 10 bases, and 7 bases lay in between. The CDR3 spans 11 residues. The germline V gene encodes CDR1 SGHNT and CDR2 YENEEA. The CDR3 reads CASSLGRGAFF. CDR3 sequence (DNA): TGTGCCAGCAGCTTAGGCAGGGGAGCTTTCTTT.

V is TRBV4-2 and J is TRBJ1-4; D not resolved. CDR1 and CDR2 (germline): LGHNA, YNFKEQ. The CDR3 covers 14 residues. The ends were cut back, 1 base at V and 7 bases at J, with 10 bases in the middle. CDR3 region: CASSQVEGGEKLFF. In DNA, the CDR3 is TGTGCCAGCAGCCAAGTGGAAGGAGGTGAAAAACTGTTTTTT.

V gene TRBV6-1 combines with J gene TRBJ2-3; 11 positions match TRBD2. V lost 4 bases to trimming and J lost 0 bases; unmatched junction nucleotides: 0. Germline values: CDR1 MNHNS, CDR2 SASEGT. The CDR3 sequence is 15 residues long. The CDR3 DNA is TGTGCCAGCAGTGGACTAGCGGGGAGCACAGATACGCAGTATTTT. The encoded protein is CASSGLAGSTDTQYF.

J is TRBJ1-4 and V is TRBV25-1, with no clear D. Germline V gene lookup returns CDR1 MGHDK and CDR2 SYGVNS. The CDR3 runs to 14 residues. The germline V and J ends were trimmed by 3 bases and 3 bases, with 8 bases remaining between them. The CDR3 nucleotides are TGTGCCAGCAGTGACCCCACGGCTAATGAAAAACTGTTTTTT. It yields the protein CASSDPTANEKLFF.

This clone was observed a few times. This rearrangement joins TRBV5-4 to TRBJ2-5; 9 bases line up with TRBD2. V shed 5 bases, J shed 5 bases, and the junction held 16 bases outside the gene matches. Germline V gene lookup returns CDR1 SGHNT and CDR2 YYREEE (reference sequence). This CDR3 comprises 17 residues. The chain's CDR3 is CASSPKGRGGAGETQYF. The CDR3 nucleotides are TGTGCCAGCAGTCCCAAGGGACGCGGGGGGGCGGGGGAGACCCAGTACTTC.

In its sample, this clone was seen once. The DNA of the CDR3 is TGTGCCTGGAGTGCGGACAGGTTGGTAGACGGCTACACCTTC. Translation: CAWSADRLVDGYTF. The rearrangement joins TRBV30 to TRBJ1-2, with 7 nucleotides matching TRBD1. The CDR3 contains 14 residues. The germline gives CDR1 GTSNPN, CDR2 SVGIG (reference sequence). V was clipped by 1 base and J by 8 bases; unmatched bases: 10.

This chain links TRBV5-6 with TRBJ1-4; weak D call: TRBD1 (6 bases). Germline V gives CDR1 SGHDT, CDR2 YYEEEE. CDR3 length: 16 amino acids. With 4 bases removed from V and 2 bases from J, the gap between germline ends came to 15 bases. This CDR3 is CASSLTGLGTNEKLFF. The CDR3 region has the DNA TGTGCCAGCAGCCTGACAGGATTAGGCACTAATGAAAAACTGTTTTTT.

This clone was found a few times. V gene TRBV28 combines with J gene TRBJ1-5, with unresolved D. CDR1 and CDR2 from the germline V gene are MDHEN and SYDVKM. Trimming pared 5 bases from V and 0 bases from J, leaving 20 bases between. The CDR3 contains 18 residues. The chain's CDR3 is CASSPRGPLPFSNQPQHF. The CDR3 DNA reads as TGTGCCAGCAGTCCCCGGGGTCCGCTTCCCTTTAGCAATCAGCCCCAGCATTTT.